This TCR beta chain was profiled in a study of blood T cell repertoires in COVID-19. Study details: The cDNA or gDNA used as material had been derived from T cells, B-cell-depleted T cells, or PBMCs.

This clone was seen a handful of times. In the source study's methods: From reference gene primer amplification, estimates of nucleated cell counts were derived. Some clones are missing from TCRdb's copy, which holds only in-frame ones; the method was immunoSEQ multiplex PCR. V and J calls and clone size are copied from that table; D and trimming were computed from the DNA. The table shows more than 65,000 clones, with less than 90% occurring only once. Trimming took 6 bases from V and 7 from J; bases not matched to a gene: 6. This CDR3 region has 12 residues. The germline V gene has CDR1 ENHRY and CDR2 SYGVKD.

The sample consisted of peripheral blood. The chain has TRBV10-3 and TRBJ2-7; TRBD1 agrees at 7 bases. The sequence derives from a man aged 60 to 69 with active or convalescent COVID-19. In nucleotides, the CDR3 is TGTGCCATCAGCCGACAGGGCGAGGAGCAGTACTTC. As protein: CAISRQGEEQYF.